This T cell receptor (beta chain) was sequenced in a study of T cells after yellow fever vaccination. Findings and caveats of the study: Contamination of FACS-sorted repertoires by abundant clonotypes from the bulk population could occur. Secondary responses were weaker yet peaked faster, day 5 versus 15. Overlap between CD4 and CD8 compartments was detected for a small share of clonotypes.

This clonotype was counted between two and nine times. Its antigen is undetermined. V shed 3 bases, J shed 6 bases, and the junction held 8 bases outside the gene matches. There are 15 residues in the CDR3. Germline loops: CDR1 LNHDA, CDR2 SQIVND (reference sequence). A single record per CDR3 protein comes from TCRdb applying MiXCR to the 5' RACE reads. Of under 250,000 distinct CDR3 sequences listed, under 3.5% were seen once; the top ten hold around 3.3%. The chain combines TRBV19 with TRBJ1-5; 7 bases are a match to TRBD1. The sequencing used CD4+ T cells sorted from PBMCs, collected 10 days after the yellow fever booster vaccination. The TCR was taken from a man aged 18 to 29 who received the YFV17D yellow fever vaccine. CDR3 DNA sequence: TGTGCCAGTAGTATGGAGGGCAGGGACAGTCAGCCCCAGCATTTT. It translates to CASSMEGRDSQPQHF.